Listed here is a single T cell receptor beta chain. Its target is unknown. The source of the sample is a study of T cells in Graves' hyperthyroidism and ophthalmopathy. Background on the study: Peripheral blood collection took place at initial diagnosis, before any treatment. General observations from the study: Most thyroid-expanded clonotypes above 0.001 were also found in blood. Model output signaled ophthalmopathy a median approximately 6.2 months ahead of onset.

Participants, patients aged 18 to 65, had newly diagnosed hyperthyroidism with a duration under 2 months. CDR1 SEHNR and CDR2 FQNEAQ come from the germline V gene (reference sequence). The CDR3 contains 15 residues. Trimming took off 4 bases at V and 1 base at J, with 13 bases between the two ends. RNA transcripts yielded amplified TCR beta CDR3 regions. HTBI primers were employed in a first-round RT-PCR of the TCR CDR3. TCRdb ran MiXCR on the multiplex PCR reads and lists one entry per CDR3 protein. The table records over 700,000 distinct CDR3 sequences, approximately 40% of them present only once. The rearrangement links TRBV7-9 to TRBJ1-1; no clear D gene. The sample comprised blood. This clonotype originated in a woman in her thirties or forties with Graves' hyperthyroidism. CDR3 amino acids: CASSSLMEGNTEAFF. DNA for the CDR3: TGTGCCAGCAGCTCACTAATGGAGGGGAACACTGAAGCTTTCTTT.